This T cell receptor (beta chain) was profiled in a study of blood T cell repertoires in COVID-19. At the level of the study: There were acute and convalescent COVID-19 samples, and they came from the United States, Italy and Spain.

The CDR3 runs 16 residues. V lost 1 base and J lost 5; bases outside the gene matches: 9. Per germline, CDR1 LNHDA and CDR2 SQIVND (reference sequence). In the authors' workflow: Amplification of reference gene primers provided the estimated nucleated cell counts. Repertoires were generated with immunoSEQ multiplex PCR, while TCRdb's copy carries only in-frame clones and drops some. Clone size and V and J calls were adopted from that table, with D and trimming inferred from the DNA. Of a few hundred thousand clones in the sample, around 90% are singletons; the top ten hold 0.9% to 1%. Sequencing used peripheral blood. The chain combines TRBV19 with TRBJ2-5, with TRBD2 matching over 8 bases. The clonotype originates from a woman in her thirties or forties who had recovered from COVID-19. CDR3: CASSIGGGGRSETQYF. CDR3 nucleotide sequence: TGTGCCAGTAGTATAGGGGGCGGGGGGCGGAGTGAGACCCAGTACTTC.